These 32 T cell receptor beta chains came from one sample sequenced in a study of T cell responses to AZD1222 COVID-19 vaccine. Produced via immunoSEQ multiplex PCR; TCRdb's table is partial and in-frame only. The sample holds 150,000 to 160,000 clones, 90% seen once. The sequencing used peripheral blood, collected on day 0 of AZD1222 vaccination. Source of these receptors: an adult in good health.

CDR3 coding DNA: TGTGCCAGCAGCTTTACTAGCGGGAGGTACAATGAGCAGTTCTTC. It codes for CASSFTSGRYNEQFF. The chain recombines TRBV5-4 with TRBJ2-1, with 12 bases matching TRBD2. This CDR3 region has 15 residues. Germline V gene data show CDR1 as SGHNT and CDR2 as YYREEE (reference sequence). The V gene end was trimmed by 2 bases and the J gene end by 4 bases; junction bases not matched to a gene: 1.

This rearrangement joins TRBV14 to TRBJ1-5, with unresolved D. Germline V gene lookup returns CDR1 SGHDN and CDR2 FVKESK. This CDR3 comprises 17 residues. With 1 base removed from V and 0 bases from J, the gap between germline ends came to 13 bases. CDR3 protein: CASSQVAHPSSNQPQHF. The CDR3 DNA reads as TGTGCCAGCAGCCAAGTGGCGCACCCTTCTAGCAATCAGCCCCAGCATTTT.

The CDR3 DNA sequence: TGCGCCAGCAGCCAAGAGAGAAGCTCCTATAATTCACCCCTCCACTTT. Encoded protein: CASSQERSSYNSPLHF. This chain joins TRBV4-3 and TRBJ1-6; D call uncertain. The CDR3 is 16 amino acids. Germline lookup yields CDR1 LGHNA and CDR2 YSLEER. The V end lost 0 bases, the J end lost 0 bases, and 6 bases lay between the germline ends.

The V gene is TRBV7-3, the J gene TRBJ1-1; D is unclear. Trimming removed 3 bases at V and 5 bases at J, with 10 bases between. The CDR3 runs 13 residues. Germline V gives CDR1 SGHTA, CDR2 FQGTGA. CDR3 loop: CASSFLGGTEAFF. The CDR3 DNA sequence: TGTGCCAGCAGCTTTTTAGGTGGAACTGAAGCTTTCTTT.

The sample holds one count of this clone. The chain couples TRBV24-1 to TRBJ2-5, with 9 bases fitting TRBD1. The junction had 6 bases not matched to a gene; V was cut back by 3 bases and J by 5 bases. There are 15 residues in the CDR3. The germline V gene encodes CDR1 KGHDR and CDR2 SFDVKD. Written as DNA, the CDR3 is TGTGCCACCAGTGATCCACAGGGGGCAGGGGAGACCCAGTACTTC. The encoded protein is CATSDPQGAGETQYF.

The chain links TRBV12-5 to TRBJ2-3; D may match TRBD1 or TRBD2 (6 bases each). CDR1 LGHNT and CDR2 FRNRAP come from the germline V gene. V gave up 10 bases and J gave up 3 bases, with 20 bases separating them. The CDR3 loop spans 15 amino acids. The CDR3 DNA follows: TGTGCTACTTCAAGTACAGGGAGGAGGACAGATACGCAGTATTTT. This sequence encodes CATSSTGRRTDTQYF.

This clone was detected a few times. V usage is TRBV4-1 and J usage is TRBJ1-2; D call uncertain. V dropped 4 bases and J dropped 0 bases, with 12 bases sitting between them. The CDR3 is made up of 15 amino acids. Germline V gene data show CDR1 as MGHRA and CDR2 as YSYEKL. The CDR3, as DNA: TGCGCCAGCAGCCCCACCATGCAGGCTAACTATGGCTACACCTTC. The encoded protein is CASSPTMQANYGYTF.

The chain employs TRBV28 and TRBJ1-2; weak D call: TRBD1 (6 bases). The CDR3 has 15 amino acids. Per the germline V gene, CDR1 is MDHEN and CDR2 is SYDVKM. Trimming took 5 bases from V and 7 from J, leaving 20 bases between them. CDR3 residues: CASSPAPLTGFGYTF. The CDR3 DNA sequence: TGTGCCAGCAGTCCCGCCCCTTTAACAGGGTTTGGCTACACCTTC.

The chain carries TRBV29-1 and TRBJ2-1; D remains ambiguous. Looked up from germline, CDR1 is SQVTM and CDR2 is ANQGSEA. Deletions cut 7 bases from V and 11 bases from J, with 12 bases between. The CDR3 is 10 residues long. The CDR3 nucleotides are TGCAGCGCGAACGATCGGAAGCAGTTCTTC. Protein product: CSANDRKQFF.

V usage is TRBV18 and J usage is TRBJ2-7, with a tentative D call TRBD2 (5 bases). Between the trimmed V and J ends, which lost 1 base and 1 base, there was a span of 8 bases. This CDR3 comprises 14 residues. Per the germline V gene, CDR1 is KGHSH and CDR2 is LQKENI. The CDR3 region is CASSPLSGSYEQYF. The CDR3 DNA reads TGTGCCAGCTCACCACTTTCGGGATCCTACGAGCAGTACTTC. The whole variable domain, remainder taken from reference TRBV18 and TRBJ2-7, is NAGVMQNPRHLVRRRGQEARLRCSPMKGHSHVYWYRQLPEEGLKFMVYLQKENIIDESGMPKERFSAEFPKEGPSILRIQQVVRGDSAAYFCASSPLSGSYEQYFGPGTRLTVT.

The chain combines TRBV6-2 or TRBV6-3 with TRBJ2-1; TRBD1 or TRBD2 may be the D gene (5 bases each). This CDR3 has 16 amino acids. CDR1 and CDR2 from the germline V gene are MNHEY and SVGEGT. Deletions cut 5 bases from V and 0 bases from J, with 14 bases between. CDR3 sequence: CASSPGAASSYNEQFF. In DNA, the CDR3 is TGTGCCAGCAGTCCCGGGGCGGCTAGCTCCTACAATGAGCAGTTCTTC.

The V gene is TRBV24-1, the J gene TRBJ2-1; TRBD2 aligns across 14 bases. Germline loops: CDR1 KGHDR, CDR2 SFDVKD. With V trimmed by 4 bases and J by 0 bases, 7 bases remained unmatched. The CDR3 is made up of 19 amino acids. CDR3 in DNA: TGTGCCACCAGTGACTCCGGGACTAGCGGGGGTAGCTCCTACAATGAGCAGTTCTTC. It specifies CATSDSGTSGGSSYNEQFF.

The chain is built from TRBV2 and TRBJ2-5, with a possible D match to TRBD2 (5 bases). Trimming left V 2 bases short and J 7 bases short, with 17 bases between. CDR1 and CDR2 from the germline V gene are SNHLY and FYNNEI. The CDR3 totals 15 residues. The CDR3 spells CASSEMIGGSATQYF. The CDR3 DNA reads as TGTGCCAGCAGTGAAATGATAGGTGGGAGCGCGACCCAGTACTTC.

The chain combines TRBV7-8 with TRBJ1-1; D is unresolved. This CDR3 region has 13 residues. The V gene's germline CDR1 is SGHVS and CDR2 FQNEAQ. The V gene lost 0 bases and the J gene lost 4 bases, with 6 bases spanning the gap. Here the CDR3 reads CASSLARGTEAFF. In DNA form, the CDR3 reads TGTGCCAGCAGCTTAGCCCGGGGCACTGAAGCTTTCTTT.

This chain uses TRBV2 with TRBJ2-3; D not resolved. The CDR3 is 16 amino acids. Germline CDR1 is SNHLY and CDR2 is FYNNEI. V was trimmed by 4 bases and J by 1 base, leaving 15 bases between them. In DNA form, the CDR3 reads TGTGCCAGCAGTGGGCCCCCGCGGTACGGCACAGATACGCAGTATTTT. Its protein is CASSGPPRYGTDTQYF.

The chain carries TRBV5-4 and TRBJ2-4; TRBD2 aligns across 16 bases. CDR3 length equals 17 residues. The V gene's germline CDR1 is SGHNT and CDR2 YYREEE (reference sequence). V shed 0 bases, J shed 7 bases, and the junction held 4 bases outside the gene matches. CDR3 region: CASSLAGTSGRANIQYF. The CDR3 DNA is TGTGCCAGCAGCTTGGCGGGGACTAGCGGGAGGGCCAACATTCAGTACTTC.

The chain joins TRBV4-2 to TRBJ2-7, with D tentatively TRBD1 (6 bases). Trimming took off 4 bases at V and 3 bases at J, with 13 bases between the two ends. Germline V gene data show CDR1 as LGHNA and CDR2 as YNFKEQ. This CDR3 is built from 14 residues. The CDR3 region is CASSRENRDYEQYF. The CDR3 DNA sequence: TGTGCCAGCAGCCGAGAAAACAGGGACTACGAGCAGTACTTC.

In its sample, this clone was seen once. The V gene is TRBV7-8, the J gene TRBJ2-2; unclear D gene. The CDR3 spans 16 residues. Germline CDR1 SGHVS, CDR2 FQNEAQ. Trimming left V 0 bases short and J 0 bases short, with 8 bases between. The CDR3 is CASSLARLSNTGELFF. CDR3 nucleotide sequence: TGTGCCAGCAGCTTAGCTCGCCTTTCGAACACCGGGGAGCTGTTTTTT. Using reference TRBV7-8 and TRBJ2-2 for the parts outside the CDR3, the full variable domain is GAGVSQSPRYKVAKRGQDVALRCDPISGHVSLFWYQQALGQGPEFLTYFQNEAQLDKSGLPSDRFFAERPEGSVSTLKIQRTQQEDSAVYLCASSLARLSNTGELFFGEGSRLTVL.

The chain joins TRBV4-1 to TRBJ2-3; no clear D gene. The CDR3 length is 15 residues. In germline, CDR1 is MGHRA, CDR2 YSYEKL. Trimming pared 4 bases from V and 0 bases from J, leaving 11 bases between. DNA of the CDR3: TGCGCCAGCAGCCCGAATCCCGGTAGCACAGATACGCAGTATTTT. Encoded protein: CASSPNPGSTDTQYF.

The V call is TRBV9, the J call TRBJ1-6; D might be TRBD1 (6 bases). V lost 3 bases and J 2 bases, leaving 15 bases between the germline ends. There are 17 residues in the CDR3. Germline CDR1 reads SGDLS; CDR2 reads YYNGEE. The chain's CDR3 is CASSGGRGKPYNSPLHF. The CDR3, as DNA: TGTGCCAGCAGCGGGGGTAGGGGGAAGCCCTATAATTCACCCCTCCACTTT.

V usage is TRBV13 and J usage is TRBJ2-7; the D gene is possibly TRBD2 (5 bases). This CDR3 has 16 residues. The V gene lost 0 bases and the J gene lost 2 bases, with 14 bases spanning the gap. Germline V gene lookup returns CDR1 PRHDT and CDR2 FYEKMQ (reference sequence). DNA for the CDR3: TGTGCCAGCAGCTTAGGGTTGTCGGGGTACACCTACGAGCAGTACTTC. Amino acids: CASSLGLSGYTYEQYF.

The table lists this clone with a few counts. The rearrangement links TRBV21-1 to TRBJ2-5. TRBV21-1 is designated a pseudogene. This CDR3 comprises 15 residues. This CDR3 reads CASTHPGGGQETQYF. The CDR3 DNA reads TGTGCCAGCACCCATCCAGGGGGGGGTCAAGAGACCCAGTACTTC.

This chain connects TRBV7-7 to TRBJ2-2, with a tentative D call TRBD1 (6 bases). The CDR3 is made up of 15 amino acids. CDR1 is SSHAT, CDR2 FNYEAQ, per germline (reference sequence). The V end was cut by 5 bases, the J end by 0 bases, with 10 bases between. CDR3 coding DNA: TGTGCCAGCAGCCCACAGGGTTCGAACACCGGGGAGCTGTTTTTT. Protein product: CASSPQGSNTGELFF.

This chain uses TRBV2 with TRBJ1-2; D remains unclear. The germline V gene encodes CDR1 SNHLY and CDR2 FYNNEI. The CDR3 runs to 13 residues. The V and J ends lost 7 bases and 2 bases respectively, with 11 bases between them. The CDR3 protein is CASTGFLNYGYTF. The CDR3 nucleotides are TGTGCCAGCACCGGCTTTTTGAACTATGGCTACACCTTC.

The chain recombines TRBV27 with TRBJ2-7; 10 positions agree with TRBD2. The CDR3 loop spans 16 amino acids. The V and J ends lost 5 bases and 3 bases, in that order; junction bases with no gene match: 10. The germline CDR1 and CDR2 sequences are MNHEY and SMNVEV (reference sequence). CDR3 sequence (DNA): TGTGCCAGCAGTACCTTATCTAGCGGGAGTTTCTACGAGCAGTACTTC. Translated, it gives CASSTLSSGSFYEQYF.

V and J are TRBV7-2 and TRBJ2-1; no clear D. CDR3 length: 13 residues. CDR1 and CDR2 (germline): SGHTA, FQGNSA. With 4 bases removed from V and 8 bases from J, the gap between germline ends came to 12 bases. DNA of the CDR3: TGTGCCAGCAGCTCAGCTACTGGCTATGAGCAGTTCTTC. It is translated as CASSSATGYEQFF.

The chain employs TRBV29-1 and TRBJ1-1; D is undetermined. The CDR3 spans 13 residues. Germline CDR1 is SQVTM and CDR2 is ANQGSEA. V was clipped by 5 bases and J by 2 bases, with 12 bases between them. CDR3 DNA sequence: TGCAGCGTTATTATAACGGGTAACACTGAAGCTTTCTTT. Its translation is CSVIITGNTEAFF.

This clone was observed a single time. The chain uses TRBV28 and TRBJ1-2; the match to TRBD1 covers 9 bases. CDR1 and CDR2 from the germline V gene are MDHEN and SYDVKM. The junction had 10 bases not matched to a gene; V was cut back by 7 bases and J by 10 bases. This CDR3 comprises 13 residues. CDR3 protein: CASTPQGAEVYTF. CDR3 coding DNA: TGTGCCAGCACCCCACAGGGGGCAGAGGTCTACACCTTC.

The V call is TRBV27, the J call TRBJ1-6; TRBD1 matches at 9 bases. This CDR3 region has 14 residues. CDR1 and CDR2 (germline): MNHEY, SMNVEV (reference sequence). V lost 4 bases and J lost 8; bases outside the gene matches: 3. CDR3 sequence reads: CASSWDREHSPLHF. Here the CDR3 DNA reads TGTGCCAGCAGTTGGGACAGGGAGCATTCACCCCTCCACTTT.

This chain joins TRBV19 and TRBJ1-4, with TRBD1 matching over 10 bases. The J segment lost 6 bases and the V segment lost 5 bases, leaving 3 bases of the junction unmatched. Germline values: CDR1 LNHDA, CDR2 SQIVND (reference sequence). The CDR3 runs to 14 residues. CDR3 protein: CASSRQGAYEKLFF. The CDR3 nucleotides read TGTGCCAGTAGTCGACAGGGGGCTTATGAAAAACTGTTTTTT.

The chain combines TRBV10-3 with TRBJ2-7; D gene uncertain. V was trimmed by 3 bases and J by 0 bases, leaving 6 bases between them. The length of the CDR3 is 13 residues. The germline V gene encodes CDR1 ENHRY and CDR2 SYGVKD. The CDR3 loop reads CAISEAGSYEQYF. In nucleotides, the CDR3 is TGTGCCATCAGTGAAGCCGGCTCCTACGAGCAGTACTTC.

This chain links TRBV2 with TRBJ1-4; unclear D gene. The CDR3 is 16 residues long. Trimming shortened V by 2 bases and J by 0 bases, and 10 bases separated the two germline ends. The germline gives CDR1 SNHLY, CDR2 FYNNEI. DNA for the CDR3: TGTGCCAGCAGTGAAACGACACGAGCAACTAATGAAAAACTGTTTTTT. This sequence encodes CASSETTRATNEKLFF.